This TCR beta chain was identified in a study of cytomegalovirus exposure and HLA in healthy donors. Findings and caveats of the study: When a later analysis was performed, an Asian-associated ancestry cluster reportedly had fewer N-insertions than the roughly 670-donor mean.

Germline-derived CDR1 and CDR2 are SGHTA and FQGNSA. The CDR3 totals 16 residues. With 5 bases clipped from V and 7 bases from J, the junction kept 17 bases outside the gene matches. The PCR was carried out with 60 Vbeta primers and 13 Jbeta primers. In the authors' methods: Counted up in a later analysis, unique TCR beta chains came to about 80 million, with around 11 million shared. Libraries were prepared by immunoSEQ multiplex PCR; TCRdb keeps only in-frame clonotypes and omits some of them. V and J calls and clone size are as listed in that table; D and trimming were resolved from the DNA. The repertoire consists of 20,000 to 30,000 clones, with almost 70% occurring once and the leading ten covering 4% to 5.5%. In regard to this clone: Its antigen is unknown.

Sample: PBMCs. This chain uses TRBV7-2 with TRBJ2-7; the match to TRBD2 covers 7 bases. This sequence was found in a woman aged 50 to 60 in good health and CMV-seronegative. For the CDR3, the DNA is TGTGCCAGCAGCCCAGGCGGGAGCGGACAATTGGGGGAGCAGTACTTC. Translation: CASSPGGSGQLGEQYF.